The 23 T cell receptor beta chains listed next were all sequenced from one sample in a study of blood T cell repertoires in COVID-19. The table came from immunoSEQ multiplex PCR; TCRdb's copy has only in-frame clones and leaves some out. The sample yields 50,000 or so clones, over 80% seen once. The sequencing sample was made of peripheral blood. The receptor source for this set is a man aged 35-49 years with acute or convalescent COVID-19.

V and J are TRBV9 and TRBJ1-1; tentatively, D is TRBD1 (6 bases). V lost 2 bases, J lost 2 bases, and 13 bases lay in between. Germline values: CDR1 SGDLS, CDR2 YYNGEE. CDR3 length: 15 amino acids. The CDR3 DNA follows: TGTGCCAGCAGCGTCGCCCAGGGGCTCAACACTGAAGCTTTCTTT. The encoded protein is CASSVAQGLNTEAFF.

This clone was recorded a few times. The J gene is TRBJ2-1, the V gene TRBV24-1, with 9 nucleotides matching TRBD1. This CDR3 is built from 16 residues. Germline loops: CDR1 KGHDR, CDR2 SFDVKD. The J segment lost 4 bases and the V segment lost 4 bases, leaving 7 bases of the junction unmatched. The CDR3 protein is CATSDPGTGIYNEQFF. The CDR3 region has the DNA TGTGCCACCAGTGACCCCGGGACAGGGATATACAATGAGCAGTTCTTC.

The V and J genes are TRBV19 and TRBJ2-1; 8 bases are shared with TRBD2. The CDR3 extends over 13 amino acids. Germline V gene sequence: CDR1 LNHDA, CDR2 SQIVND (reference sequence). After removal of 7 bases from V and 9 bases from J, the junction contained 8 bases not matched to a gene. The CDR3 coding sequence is TGTGCCAGTAAGGAGCGGGGGTATAGTGAGCAGTTCTTC. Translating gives CASKERGYSEQFF.

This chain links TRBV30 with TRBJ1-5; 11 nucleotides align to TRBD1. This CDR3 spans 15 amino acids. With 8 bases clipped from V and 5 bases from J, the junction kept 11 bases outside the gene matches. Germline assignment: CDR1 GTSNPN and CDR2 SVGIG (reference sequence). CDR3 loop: CAQERTGGFHQPQHF. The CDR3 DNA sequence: TGTGCCCAAGAAAGGACAGGGGGCTTTCATCAGCCCCAGCATTTT.

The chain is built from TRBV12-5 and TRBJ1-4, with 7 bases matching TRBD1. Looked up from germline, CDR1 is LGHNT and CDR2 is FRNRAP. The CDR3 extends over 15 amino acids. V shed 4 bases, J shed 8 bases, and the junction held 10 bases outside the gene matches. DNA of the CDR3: TGTGCTAGTGGTTCATCCACAGGGGACCCGGAAAAACTGTTTTTT. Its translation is CASGSSTGDPEKLFF.

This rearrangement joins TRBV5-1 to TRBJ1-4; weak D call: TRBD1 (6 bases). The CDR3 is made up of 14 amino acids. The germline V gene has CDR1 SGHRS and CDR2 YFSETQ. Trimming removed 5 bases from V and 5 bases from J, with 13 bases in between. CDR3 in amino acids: CASSDRSKNEKLFF. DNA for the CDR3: TGCGCCAGCAGTGACAGGTCCAAGAATGAAAAACTGTTTTTT.

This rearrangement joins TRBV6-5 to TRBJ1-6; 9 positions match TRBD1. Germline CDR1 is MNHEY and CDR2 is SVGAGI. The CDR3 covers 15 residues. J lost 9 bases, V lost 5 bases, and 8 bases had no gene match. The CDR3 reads CASSRTGTGSSPLHF. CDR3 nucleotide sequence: TGTGCCAGCAGTCGAACCGGGACAGGGAGTTCACCCCTCCACTTT.

Here the CDR3 DNA reads TGTGCCAGCAGCGATCCGGGCACCGGGGGGGAGACCCAGTACTTC. Protein sequence: CASSDPGTGGETQYF. This chain connects TRBV7-7 to TRBJ2-5; 7 bases line up with TRBD2. In germline, CDR1 is SSHAT, CDR2 FNYEAQ (reference sequence). The V gene end was trimmed by 5 bases and the J gene end by 5 bases; junction bases not matched to a gene: 11. This CDR3 has 15 amino acids.

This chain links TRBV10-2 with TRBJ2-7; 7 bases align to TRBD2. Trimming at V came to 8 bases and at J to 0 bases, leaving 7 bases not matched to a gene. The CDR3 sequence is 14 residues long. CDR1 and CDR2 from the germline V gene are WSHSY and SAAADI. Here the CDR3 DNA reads TGCGCCAGCGCCAGGGCGGGGGACTCCTACGAGCAGTACGTC. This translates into CASARAGDSYEQYV.

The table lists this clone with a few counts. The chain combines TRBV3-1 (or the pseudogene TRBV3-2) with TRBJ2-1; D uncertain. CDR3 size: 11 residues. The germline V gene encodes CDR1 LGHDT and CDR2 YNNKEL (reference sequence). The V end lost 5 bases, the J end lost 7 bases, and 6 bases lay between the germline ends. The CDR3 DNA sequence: TGTGCCAGCAGCGAGACAAATGAGCAGTTCTTC. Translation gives CASSETNEQFF.

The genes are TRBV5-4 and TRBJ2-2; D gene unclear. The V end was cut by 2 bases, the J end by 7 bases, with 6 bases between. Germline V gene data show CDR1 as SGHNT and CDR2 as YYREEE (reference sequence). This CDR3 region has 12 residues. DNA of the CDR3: TGTGCCAGCAGCTTCCTCCTCGGGGAGCTGTTTTTT. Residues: CASSFLLGELFF.

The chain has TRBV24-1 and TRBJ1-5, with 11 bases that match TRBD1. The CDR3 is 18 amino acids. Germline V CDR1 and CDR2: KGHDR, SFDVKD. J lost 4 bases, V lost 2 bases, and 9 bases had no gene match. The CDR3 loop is CATSDSTPRDRGNQPQHF. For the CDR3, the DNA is TGTGCCACCAGTGATTCAACCCCCCGGGACAGGGGGAATCAGCCCCAGCATTTT.

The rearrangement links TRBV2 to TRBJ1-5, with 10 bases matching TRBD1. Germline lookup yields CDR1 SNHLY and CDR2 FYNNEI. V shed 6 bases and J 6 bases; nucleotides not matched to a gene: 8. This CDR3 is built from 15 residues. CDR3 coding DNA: TGTGCCAGCAGGACCGGGACAGGGGCGGTTCAGCCCCAGCATTTT. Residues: CASRTGTGAVQPQHF.

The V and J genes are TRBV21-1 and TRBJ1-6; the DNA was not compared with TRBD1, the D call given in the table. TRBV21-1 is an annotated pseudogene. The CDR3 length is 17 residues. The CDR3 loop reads CASSKESGAPYNSPLHF. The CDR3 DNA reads TGTGCCAGCAGCAAAGAATCAGGGGCCCCTTATAATTCACCCCTCCACTTT.

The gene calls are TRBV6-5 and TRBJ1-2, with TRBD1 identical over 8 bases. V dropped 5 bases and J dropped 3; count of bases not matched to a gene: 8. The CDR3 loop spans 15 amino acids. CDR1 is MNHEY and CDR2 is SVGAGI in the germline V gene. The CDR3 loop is CASSPTGEVYYGYTF. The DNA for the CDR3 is TGTGCCAGCAGTCCGACAGGGGAAGTCTACTATGGCTACACCTTC.

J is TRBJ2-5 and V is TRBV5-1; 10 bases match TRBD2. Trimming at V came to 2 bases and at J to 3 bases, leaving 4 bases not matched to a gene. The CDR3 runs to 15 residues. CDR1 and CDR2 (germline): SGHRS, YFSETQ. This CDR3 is CASSFTGTSEETQYF. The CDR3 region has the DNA TGCGCCAGCAGCTTTACCGGGACTAGCGAAGAGACCCAGTACTTC. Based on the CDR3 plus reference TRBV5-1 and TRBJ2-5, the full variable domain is KAGVTQTPRYLIKTRGQQVTLSCSPISGHRSVSWYQQTPGQGLQFLFEYFSETQRNKGNFPGRFSGRQFSNSRSEMNVSTLELGDSALYLCASSFTGTSEETQYFGPGTRLLVL.

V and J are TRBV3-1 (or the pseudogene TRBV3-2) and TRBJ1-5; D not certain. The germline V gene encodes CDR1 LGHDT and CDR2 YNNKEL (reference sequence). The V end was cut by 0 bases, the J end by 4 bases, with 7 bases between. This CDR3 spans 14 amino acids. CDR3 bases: TGTGCCAGCAGCCAAGATGGGCGTAATCAGCCCCAGCATTTT. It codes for CASSQDGRNQPQHF.

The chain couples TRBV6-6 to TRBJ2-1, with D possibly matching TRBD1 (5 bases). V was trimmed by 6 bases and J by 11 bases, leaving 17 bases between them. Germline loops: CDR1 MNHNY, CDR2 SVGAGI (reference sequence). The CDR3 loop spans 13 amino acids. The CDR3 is CASSPPGQGKQFF. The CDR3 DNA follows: TGTGCCAGCAGCCCACCTGGGCAGGGCAAGCAGTTCTTC.

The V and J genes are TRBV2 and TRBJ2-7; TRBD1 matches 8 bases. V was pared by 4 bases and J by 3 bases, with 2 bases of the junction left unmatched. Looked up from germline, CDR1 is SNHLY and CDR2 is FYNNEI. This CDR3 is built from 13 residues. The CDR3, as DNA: TGTGCCAGCAGTGCCAGGGGGCTCTACGAGCAGTACGTC. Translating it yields CASSARGLYEQYV.

CDR3 residues: CASSPGLAGGYNEQFF. CDR3 nucleotides: TGTGCCAGCAGTCCGGGACTAGCGGGGGGTTACAATGAGCAGTTCTTC. This chain uses TRBV11-3 with TRBJ2-1; 15 positions match TRBD2. Trimming cost V 6 bases and J 4 bases; bases outside gene matches: 4. CDR3 length: 16 residues. CDR1 and CDR2 (germline): SGHNT, YENEEA.

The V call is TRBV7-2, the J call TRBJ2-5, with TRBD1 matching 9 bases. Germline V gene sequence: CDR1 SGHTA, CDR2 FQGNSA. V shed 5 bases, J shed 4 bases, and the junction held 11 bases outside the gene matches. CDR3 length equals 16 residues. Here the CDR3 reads CASSGPGQGIGETQYF. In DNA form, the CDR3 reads TGTGCCAGCAGCGGACCGGGACAGGGTATTGGAGAGACCCAGTACTTC.

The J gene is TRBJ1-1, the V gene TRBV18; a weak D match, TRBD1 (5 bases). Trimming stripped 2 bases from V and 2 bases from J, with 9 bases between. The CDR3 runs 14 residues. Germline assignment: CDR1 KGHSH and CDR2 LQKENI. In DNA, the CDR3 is TGTGCCAGCTCACCAGGGGGAGGCAACACTGAAGCTTTCTTT. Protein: CASSPGGGNTEAFF.

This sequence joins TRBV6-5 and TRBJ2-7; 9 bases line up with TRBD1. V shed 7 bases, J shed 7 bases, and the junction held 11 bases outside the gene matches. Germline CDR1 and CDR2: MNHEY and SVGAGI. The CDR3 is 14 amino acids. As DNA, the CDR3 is TGTGCCAGCATCCCTACCGGGACAGGGACGGAGCAGTACTTC. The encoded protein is CASIPTGTGTEQYF.